Following are 17 T cell receptor beta chains from one sample sequenced in a study of blood T cell repertoires in COVID-19 (dated by TCRdb to between 2020 and 2021). Library creation used the immunoSEQ multiplex PCR assay. This immuneACCESS table, as held by TCRdb, lists in-frame sequences with V and J called but not all clones. Of the missing ones, under half trace to an unresolved V gene in checked studies; the others have no known cause. The sample table contains about 83,000 clones; only one count was recorded for about 87% of them. About 8.5% of the sample is in the top ten clones. The sequenced sample was peripheral blood. The receptors stem from a man older than 75 with active or convalescent COVID-19.

The chain is built from TRBV9 and TRBJ2-1; D is possibly TRBD2 (5 bases). This CDR3 has 16 amino acids. Looked up from germline, CDR1 is SGDLS and CDR2 is YYNGEE. V lost 4 bases and J 2 bases, leaving 16 bases between the germline ends. In nucleotides, the CDR3 is TGTGCCAGCAGCCCGACTCCGAGCGGACCCTACAATGAGCAGTTCTTC. Protein: CASSPTPSGPYNEQFF. The variable domain in full, completed from reference TRBV9 and TRBJ2-1, reads DSGVTQTPKHLITATGQRVTLRCSPRSGDLSVYWYQQSLDQGLQFLIQYYNGEERAKGNILERFSAQQFPDLHSELNLSSLELGDSALYFCASSPTPSGPYNEQFFGPGTRLTVL.

This chain uses TRBV24-1 with TRBJ2-3, with 8 bases identical to TRBD2. CDR1 is KGHDR and CDR2 is SFDVKD in the germline V gene. V shed 7 bases and J 3 bases; nucleotides not matched to a gene: 5. The CDR3 loop spans 14 amino acids. Here the CDR3 reads CATRGTSYTDTQYF. The CDR3 DNA reads as TGTGCCACCAGGGGGACTAGTTATACAGATACGCAGTATTTT.

This chain links TRBV7-6 with TRBJ1-5; 9 positions match TRBD1. Germline lookup yields CDR1 SGHVS and CDR2 FNYEAQ. V lost 5 bases, J lost 0 bases, and 2 bases stayed unmatched. The CDR3 is 15 residues long. Written as DNA, the CDR3 is TGTGCCAGCAGCCCGGGACAGGGTAGCAATCAGCCCCAGCATTTT. This encodes CASSPGQGSNQPQHF.

This rearrangement joins TRBV4-1 to TRBJ2-3, with TRBD2 matching over 7 bases. CDR1 and CDR2 from the germline V gene are MGHRA and YSYEKL. This CDR3 spans 14 amino acids. The junction had 5 bases not matched to a gene; V was cut back by 4 bases and J by 4 bases. CDR3 residues: CASSLGLGPDTQYF. In DNA form, the CDR3 reads TGCGCCAGCAGCCTCGGACTAGGACCAGATACGCAGTATTTT.

This clone was counted only a few times. The chain couples TRBV5-1 to TRBJ1-1; D unresolved. CDR3 length: 14 amino acids. Looked up from germline, CDR1 is SGHRS and CDR2 is YFSETQ. V lost 4 bases and J lost 2, with 12 bases in between. CDR3 coding DNA: TGCGCCAGCAGCATAGCCGGGGTTAACACTGAAGCTTTCTTT. The encoded protein is CASSIAGVNTEAFF.

J is TRBJ2-4 and V is TRBV5-1; 12 nucleotides align to TRBD2. Trimming cost V 0 bases and J 9 bases; bases outside gene matches: 7. The CDR3 has 16 amino acids. The germline V gene has CDR1 SGHRS and CDR2 YFSETQ. The CDR3 spells CASSLGTSGGPGIQYF. The CDR3 nucleotides are TGCGCCAGCAGCTTGGGCACTAGCGGGGGGCCGGGCATTCAGTACTTC.

The chain combines TRBV5-1 with TRBJ1-4; the D is unclear. Germline V lookup: CDR1 SGHRS, CDR2 YFSETQ. This CDR3 contains 14 residues. The germline V and J ends were trimmed by 2 bases and 1 base, with 6 bases remaining between them. The CDR3 DNA is TGCGCCAGCAGCTTCGCAGGAACTAATGAAAAACTGTTTTTT. As protein: CASSFAGTNEKLFF.

The rearrangement links TRBV11-2 to TRBJ2-7, with TRBD1 as a possible D gene (6 bases). This CDR3 is built from 15 residues. V was shortened by 1 base and J by 3 bases, with 13 bases between the two germline ends. Germline V gene lookup returns CDR1 SGHAT and CDR2 FQNNGV. CDR3 residues: CASSLVGGHIYEQYV. The CDR3 nucleotides read TGTGCCAGCAGCTTAGTAGGGGGACATATCTACGAGCAGTACGTC.

The chain employs TRBV5-1 and TRBJ2-5; 9 positions agree with TRBD2. Unmatched junction bases numbered 4, after V lost 0 bases and J lost 4 bases. CDR1 is SGHRS, CDR2 YFSETQ, per germline. The CDR3 has 15 amino acids. CDR3 sequence (DNA): TGCGCCAGCAGCTTGGGCGGGGGGGTTGGAGAGACCCAGTACTTC. The encoded protein is CASSLGGGVGETQYF. Full variable domain (rest looked up from reference TRBV5-1 and TRBJ2-5): KAGVTQTPRYLIKTRGQQVTLSCSPISGHRSVSWYQQTPGQGLQFLFEYFSETQRNKGNFPGRFSGRQFSNSRSEMNVSTLELGDSALYLCASSLGGGVGETQYFGPGTRLLVL.

The V gene is TRBV6-5, the J gene TRBJ1-2; perhaps TRBD1 as D (6 bases). CDR1 MNHEY and CDR2 SVGAGI come from the germline V gene. CDR3 size: 13 residues. V lost 5 bases, J lost 6 bases, and 13 bases lay in between. As DNA, the CDR3 is TGTGCCAGCAGTCCCATGGACAGCCATGGCTACACCTTC. It yields the protein CASSPMDSHGYTF.

V is TRBV5-1 and J is TRBJ2-3; 7 bases map to TRBD2. From germline, CDR1 is SGHRS and CDR2 YFSETQ. Trimming cost V 4 bases and J 4 bases; bases outside gene matches: 9. This CDR3 has 15 residues. The chain's CDR3 is CASSLTSISADTQYF. The CDR3 region has the DNA TGCGCCAGCAGCCTGACTAGCATTAGTGCAGATACGCAGTATTTT.

The chain is built from TRBV5-1 and TRBJ2-1; 15 nucleotides align to TRBD2. The CDR3 length is 14 residues. Germline lookup yields CDR1 SGHRS and CDR2 YFSETQ. Trimming cost V 4 bases and J 10 bases; bases outside gene matches: 3. The DNA of the CDR3 is TGCGCCAGCAGCCTAGGGACTAGCGGGAGGGAGCAGTTCTTC. It encodes CASSLGTSGREQFF.

The V gene is TRBV6-5, the J gene TRBJ1-5; 7 positions match TRBD1. The CDR3 covers 15 residues. The V gene end was trimmed by 5 bases and the J gene end by 7 bases; junction bases not matched to a gene: 11. CDR1 is MNHEY and CDR2 is SVGAGI in the germline V gene. In DNA form, the CDR3 reads TGTGCCAGCAGTCCCACAGGGGTTGGGGGACAGCCCCAGCATTTT. Translating it yields CASSPTGVGGQPQHF.

The rearrangement uses TRBV19 and TRBJ1-1, with 7 bases lining up with TRBD1. After removal of 3 bases from V and 1 base from J, the junction contained 11 bases not matched to a gene. Per germline, CDR1 LNHDA and CDR2 SQIVND (reference sequence). The CDR3 has 17 residues. CDR3 nucleotide sequence: TGTGCCAGTAGTATTTGGGCAGGGGGTGACGGGAACACTGAAGCTTTCTTT. Amino acids: CASSIWAGGDGNTEAFF.

The J gene is TRBJ2-1, the V gene TRBV24-1, with 10 bases lining up with TRBD2. The CDR3 loop spans 15 amino acids. J was trimmed by 8 bases and V by 7 bases; bases with no gene match: 10. The germline V gene encodes CDR1 KGHDR and CDR2 SFDVKD. The CDR3 DNA is TGTGCCACCAGCTCCTTTCCTAGCGGGGGCGATGAGCAGTTCTTC. It specifies CATSSFPSGGDEQFF.

The chain couples TRBV7-6 to TRBJ2-5; tentatively, D is TRBD1 (6 bases). CDR3 size: 15 residues. V lost 1 base and J 2 bases, leaving 11 bases between the germline ends. From germline, CDR1 is SGHVS and CDR2 FNYEAQ. The CDR3 coding sequence is TGTGCCAGCAGCTTAGGAGGTCAGGGGCAAGAGACCCAGTACTTC. This codes for CASSLGGQGQETQYF.

J is TRBJ2-7 and V is TRBV2, with D perhaps matching TRBD1 (6 bases). From germline, CDR1 is SNHLY and CDR2 FYNNEI. The ends were cut back, 6 bases at V and 7 bases at J, with 16 bases in the middle. CDR3 length: 13 residues. CDR3 region: CASRADSSVEQYV. In DNA form, the CDR3 reads TGTGCCAGCAGAGCGGACAGCTCGGTAGAGCAGTACGTC.